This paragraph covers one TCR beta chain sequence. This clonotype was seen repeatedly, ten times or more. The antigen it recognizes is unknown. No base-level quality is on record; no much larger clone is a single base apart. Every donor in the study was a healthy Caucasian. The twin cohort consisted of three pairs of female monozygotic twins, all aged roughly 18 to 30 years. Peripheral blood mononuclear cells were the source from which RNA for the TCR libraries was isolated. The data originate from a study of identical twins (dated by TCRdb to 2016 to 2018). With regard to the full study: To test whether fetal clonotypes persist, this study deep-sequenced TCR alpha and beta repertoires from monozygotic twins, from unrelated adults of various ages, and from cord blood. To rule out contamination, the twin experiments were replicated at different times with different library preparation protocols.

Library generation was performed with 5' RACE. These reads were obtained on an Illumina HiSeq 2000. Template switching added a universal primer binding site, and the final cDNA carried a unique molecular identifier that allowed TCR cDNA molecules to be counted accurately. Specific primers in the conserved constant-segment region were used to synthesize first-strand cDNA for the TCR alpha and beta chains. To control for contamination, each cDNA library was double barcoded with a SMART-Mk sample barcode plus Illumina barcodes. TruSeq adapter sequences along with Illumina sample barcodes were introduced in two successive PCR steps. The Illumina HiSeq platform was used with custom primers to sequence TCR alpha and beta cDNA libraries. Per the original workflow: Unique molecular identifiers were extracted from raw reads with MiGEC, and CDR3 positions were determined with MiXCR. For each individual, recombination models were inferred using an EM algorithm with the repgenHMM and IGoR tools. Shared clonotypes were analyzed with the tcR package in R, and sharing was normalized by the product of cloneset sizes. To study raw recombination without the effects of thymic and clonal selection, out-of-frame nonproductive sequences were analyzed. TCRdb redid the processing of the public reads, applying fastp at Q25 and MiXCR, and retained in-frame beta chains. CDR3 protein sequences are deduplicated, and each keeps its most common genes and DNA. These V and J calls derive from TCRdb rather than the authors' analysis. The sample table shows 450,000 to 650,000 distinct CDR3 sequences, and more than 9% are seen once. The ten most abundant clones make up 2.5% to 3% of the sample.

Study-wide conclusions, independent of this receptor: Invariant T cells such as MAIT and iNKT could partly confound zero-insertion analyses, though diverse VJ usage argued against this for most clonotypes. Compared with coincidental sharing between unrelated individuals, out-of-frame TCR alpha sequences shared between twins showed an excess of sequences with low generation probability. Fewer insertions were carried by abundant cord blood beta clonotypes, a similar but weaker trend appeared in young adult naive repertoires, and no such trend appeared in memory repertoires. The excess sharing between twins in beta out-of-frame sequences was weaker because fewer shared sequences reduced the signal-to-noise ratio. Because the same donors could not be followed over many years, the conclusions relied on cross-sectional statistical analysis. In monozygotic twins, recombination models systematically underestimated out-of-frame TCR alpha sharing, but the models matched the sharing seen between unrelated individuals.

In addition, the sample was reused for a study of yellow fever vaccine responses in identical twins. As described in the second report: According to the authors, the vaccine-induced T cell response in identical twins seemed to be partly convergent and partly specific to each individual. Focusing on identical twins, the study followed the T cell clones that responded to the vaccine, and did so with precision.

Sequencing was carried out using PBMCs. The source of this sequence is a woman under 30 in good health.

In nucleotides, the sequence is TGCGCCAGCAGCTTGGGAGGCGGAAACACAGATACGCAGTATTTT. This sequence encodes CASSLGGGNTDTQYF. In this chain, TRBV5-1 is recombined with TRBJ2-3; the D segment cannot be called with confidence. CDR1 SGHRS and CDR2 YFSETQ are derived from the germline V gene. The junction carries 10 bases between V and J, which are trimmed by 0 bases and 2 bases respectively. The CDR3 covers 15 residues, taking in both the cysteine and the phenylalanine. Of the read, only the CDR3 DNA is kept; its 45 bases are in frame from base 1.